This T cell receptor beta chain was recovered during a study of cytomegalovirus exposure and HLA in healthy donors (TCRdb year 2017). Regarding the study in general: An earlier analysis of some 550 of the donors reported 276 Gb of sequence data and roughly 110 million unique TCR beta sequences from some 180 million T cells. Approximately 330 gigabases of sequencing data and approximately 91 million unique TCR sequences made up an early release that covered nearly 650 HLA-typed donors. Of the approximately 370 genotyped donors, 65% to 90% were placed in the genetic ancestry cluster associated with self-reported Caucasian donors. The study aimed to test whether cataloging public T cell receptors could reveal signatures of past pathogen exposure. The T cell repertoires of under 750 subjects were profiled by immunosequencing and related to cytomegalovirus serostatus. Besides the first cohort of roughly 640 subjects, a separate validation cohort made up of over 95 different subjects was used. To predict cytomegalovirus infection status, the study combined high-throughput TCR immunosequencing, statistical association of individual TCRs with disease status, and machine learning. To study patterns of TCR occurrence, a later analysis re-analyzed previously published TCR beta repertoires from around 670 donors and added high-resolution HLA genotyping. Rather than drawing on any new phenotypic data, the later analysis identified candidate immune exposures from TCR beta sequences and the way those sequences occurred across donors. To decide whether each TCR beta V gene segment behaved as functional or pseudogenic, an earlier analysis of some 600 of the donors relied on high-throughput TCR beta sequencing. Donor age, sex, ethnicity and CMV serostatus were collected together with the repertoire data. Genome-wide SNP genotypes for about 55% of the 666 donors were used in a later genetic analysis, which treated that subset as a discovery cohort. All discovery cohort repertoires had been generated using a single sequencing platform. Both class I and class II loci were covered by HLA typing, at four-digit resolution. The number of typed donors differed by locus: roughly 629-630 for A, B, C, DRB1 and DQB1; 522 for DQA1; over 600 for DPA1; and 400 to 480 for DPB1. Because of strong linkage in the cohort, roughly five DR-DQ haplotypes were treated as single units for association and clustering. On average, roughly 200,000 unique TCR beta nucleotide sequences were sequenced per donor among about 400 genotyped donors of the cohort, with about 19% of those sequences being non-productive.

Looking up the germline V gene yields CDR1 SGHRS and CDR2 YFSETQ. Including the terminal cysteine and phenylalanine, the CDR3 comprises 16 residues. The retained sequence is limited to the CDR3, 48 bases, with the frame set at the first base. Clipping removes 0 bases from V and 5 bases from J, with 9 as the unmatched junction base count. Of note for this clone: Its antigen is not yet known. The sample holds no much larger clone one base away, and base qualities are not on file.

In total, 630 or so healthy bone marrow donors made up the cohort. Cohort members were all nominally healthy when sampled, although unrecorded immune exposures were likely present. The donor tested CMV seronegative and was one of the 352 seronegative cohort members. Each donor provided a peripheral blood sample, and peripheral blood mononuclear cells were used for TCR beta sequencing. Genomic DNA was extracted from the blood cell samples with the Qiagen DNeasy Blood Extraction Kit. Library creation used the immunoSEQ multiplex PCR assay. The multiplex PCR relied on a mix of 60 forward primers for TCR Vbeta segments and 13 reverse primers for TCR Jbeta segments. The CDR3 region of rearranged TCR beta genes was amplified from genomic DNA by a multiplex PCR assay. The amplified TCR beta libraries were sequenced on the Illumina HiSeq System as 87-base-pair reads. In the authors' own workflow: A later analysis counted about 80 million unique TCR beta chains across the 650 to 800 repertoires, and around 12 million of these chains were shared by at least two donors. A nearest-neighbor algorithm error-corrected the raw reads and collapsed the reads into unique sequences, merging closely related sequences to remove PCR and sequencing errors. CDR3 sequences were aligned to IMGT reference sequences to assign V, D and J gene segments. For a sequence to be retained, a match of at least six nucleotides was required to both a V gene segment and a J gene segment. A rearrangement was called productive if the CDR3 had no stop codons and remained in frame with V and J, and every other rearrangement was called non-productive. Following IMGT convention, CDR3 was defined as the stretch from the second conserved V-encoded cysteine to the conserved J-encoded phenylalanine. Sequences without an unambiguous match to a single V gene segment were excluded from the earlier analysis of about 630 of the donors. In an earlier analysis of 450 to 700 of the donors, V segments were called functional above 56.7% productive rearrangements and were called segregating when the between-donor standard deviation exceeded 5%. A statistical classification framework was built for diagnosing cytomegalovirus status from the catalog of TCR beta chain sequences. A later analysis assigned V and J genes by comparing TCR nucleotide sequences with IMGT/GENE-DB human TR gene sequences. In a later analysis, CDR3 sequences and most-parsimonious VDJ recombination scenarios were assigned using the TCRdist pipeline. In a later analysis, each TCR beta chain was defined by its CDR3 amino acid sequence together with its V-gene family, and reads without a unique V-gene family were excluded. As a way to deal with suspected cross-contamination and a sequencing artifact, a later analysis dropped approximately 590 nucleotide sequences that were highly shared and had low generation probability. For each public chain, a later analysis derived a clonal expansion index from normalized ranks of inferred template counts within each repertoire. Generation probabilities in a later analysis came from a VDJ recombination model fitted to out-of-frame rearrangements, and those results were checked against IGoR. In a later analysis, hypergeometric tests were used to score TCR-TCR, TCR-HLA and TCR-CMV co-occurrence, with a repertoire-size bias correction applied to TCR pairs. False discovery rates were estimated in a later analysis by permuting HLA or CMV assignments 20 times. In a later analysis, co-occurring TCRs were grouped using DBSCAN, with TCRdist sequence similarity added in when clustering inside HLA-allele-positive subsets. For co-occurrence clustering, repertoires with fewer than 30,000 or more than 120,000 public chains were excluded, along with five repertoires with anomalous nucleotide sharing. The immuneACCESS repertoire file appears here via TCRdb, limited to in-frame rearrangements. These files lack a portion of the clones; in checked studies, under half of the deficit traces to unresolved V genes, and the cause of the others is not known. V and J calls plus clone size are reproduced from that table; the DNA served to infer D and trimming. This sample gives 130,000 to 150,000 clones in total; 60% to 85% of them show up just once. The ten largest make up 3.5% to 5% of the sample.

The paper's findings and limits, for the study overall: A further reported finding was that TCR beta sequences accurately predicted the HLA-A and HLA-B alleles for most subjects in the first cohort. According to a later analysis, TCR association rates differed among HLA loci, with DRB1 alleles showing the most associated TCRs and HLA-C alleles showing the fewest. Linkage disequilibrium might explain the correlated functional status among segregating V segments, but an unknown experimental factor could not be excluded. The cohort was sequenced for TCR beta chains only, and without alpha or paired-chain data the features that could be detected were limited. Sequencing depth was assumed to be roughly uniform across donors in the presence/absence analyses, though that assumption may not hold. Across donors, most TCR sequences were observed very rarely, whereas some public TCRs were present in many individuals. The only immune exposure information available for the cohort was CMV serostatus. Because the 87-base-pair reads could not distinguish some IMGT-functional V segments, including TRBV6-2 and TRBV6-3, those segments were excluded. A later genetic analysis associated a missense DCLRE1C variant with V-gene and J-gene trimming of TCR beta chains, and an independent cohort replicated the association. A later analysis found that most CMV-associated TCR beta chains appeared HLA-restricted, with HLA associations seemingly driven largely by CMV exposure. Assigning TCR associations to individual alleles was difficult when HLA alleles, especially DR and DQ, strongly co-occurred. In the study, 150 to 200 TCR beta chains were listed as associated with cytomegalovirus. The classifier was reported to diagnose cytomegalovirus status with high specificity and sensitivity in both the original and validation cohorts. Specific HLA alleles were associated with 16,951 TCR beta sequences at a false discovery rate of 0.05 in a later analysis. An earlier analysis of several hundred of the donors showed that most TCR beta V segments appeared in productive rearrangements either about 87% or about 30% of the time, which broadly matched IMGT annotations. A cluster of highly shared sequence variants was judged likely to be a technical artifact of the sequencing pipeline. Because counts were too low, about 15 rarely observed V segments, including chromosome 9 orphons, were left out of the earlier analysis of approximately 500 of the donors. A later analysis found that HLA-associated TCR beta chains were more clonally expanded and had lower generation probabilities than equally common non-associated chains. In a later analysis, several top co-occurrence clusters were reported to appear linked to parvovirus B19, influenza, CMV and Epstein-Barr virus. In vitro tests confirmed that a few of the cytomegalovirus-associated TCR beta chains recognize cytomegalovirus antigens. A later genetic analysis reported fewer N-insertions in productive TCRs among donors in an Asian-associated ancestry cluster than the roughly 620-donor mean. Because HLA typing was missing for some donors at each locus, association tests included only the typed subset. It was suggested by the authors that the approach could potentially be generalized to other disease states and immunological phenotypes.

The receptor chain draws on TRBV5-1 and TRBJ1-1, with 8 bases aligning to TRBD1. The receptor comes from a young man in good health and CMV-seronegative. Sample: PBMCs. The CDR3 corresponds to CASSLGLGQGMTEAFF. The nucleotide sequence is given as TGCGCCAGCAGCTTGGGCCTCGGACAGGGTATGACTGAAGCTTTCTTT.